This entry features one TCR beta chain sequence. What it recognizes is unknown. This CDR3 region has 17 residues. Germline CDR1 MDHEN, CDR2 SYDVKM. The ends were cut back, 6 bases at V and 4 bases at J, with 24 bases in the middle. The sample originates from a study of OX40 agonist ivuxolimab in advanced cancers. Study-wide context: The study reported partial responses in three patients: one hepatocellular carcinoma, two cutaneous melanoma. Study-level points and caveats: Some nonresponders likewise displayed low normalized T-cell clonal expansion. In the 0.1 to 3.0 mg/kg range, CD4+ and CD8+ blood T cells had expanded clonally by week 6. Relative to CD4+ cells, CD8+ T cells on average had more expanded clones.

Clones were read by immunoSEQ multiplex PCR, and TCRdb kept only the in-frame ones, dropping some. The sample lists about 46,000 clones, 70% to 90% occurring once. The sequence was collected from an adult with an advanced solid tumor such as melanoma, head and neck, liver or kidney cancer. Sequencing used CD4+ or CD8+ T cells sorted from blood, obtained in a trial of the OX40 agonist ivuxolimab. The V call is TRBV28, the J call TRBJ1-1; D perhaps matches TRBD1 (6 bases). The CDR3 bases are TGTGCCAGCAGCTCGTGGGGGGCGACCTCGGAAGGCACTGAAGCTTTCTTT. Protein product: CASSSWGATSEGTEAFF.